A selection of T cell receptor beta chains follows, all from one sample in a study of T-cell memory formation after mild COVID-19. TCRdb processed the 5' RACE reads anew with MiXCR; each CDR3 protein has one entry. The sample lists about 440,000 distinct CDR3 sequences; approximately 20% were seen once. The sample was PBMCs or a T cell subset sorted from them (not recorded which). The receptors were sampled from an adult woman who had mild COVID-19 (a few samples of this study predate the infection). Cell type and time point are not known. Both conserved end residues are part of each CDR3. Each record gives: J gene, V gene, D gene, clone size, CDR3 DNA, CDR3 protein. A D gene is named only where the DNA matches it firmly. Size is omitted from some rows. Given values are once, few, many or a class for expanded clones.

j_call: TRBJ2-1
v_call: TRBV28
d_call: TRBD2
clone_size: NA
cdr3_nt: TGTGCCAGCAGTTCCCTAGCGGGGTGGAACAATGAGCAGTTCTTC
cdr3_aa: CASSSLAGWNNEQFF

j_call: TRBJ2-2
v_call: TRBV27
d_call: NA
clone_size: NA
cdr3_nt: TGTGCCAGCAGTTCAGCTCAGGGTAGCGGGAACACCGGGGAGCTGTTTTTT
cdr3_aa: CASSSAQGSGNTGELFF

j_call: TRBJ2-1
v_call: TRBV11-2
d_call: NA
clone_size: NA
cdr3_nt: TGTGCCAGCAGCTTAGAAAGACAGACCAATGAGCAGTTCTTC
cdr3_aa: CASSLERQTNEQFF

j_call: TRBJ2-1
v_call: TRBV5-4
d_call: NA
clone_size: many
cdr3_nt: TGTGCCAGCAGCTTGGGGCTAGAAGGATGGGATATCAATGAGCAGTTCTTC
cdr3_aa: CASSLGLEGWDINEQFF

j_call: TRBJ1-4
v_call: TRBV6-5
d_call: NA
clone_size: NA
cdr3_nt: TGTGCCAGCAGTTACCTCCAGGGTAATGAAAAACTGTTTTTT
cdr3_aa: CASSYLQGNEKLFF

j_call: TRBJ2-4
v_call: TRBV29-1
d_call: NA
clone_size: few
cdr3_nt: TGCAGCGTTGAGGAAAACATTCAGTACTTC
cdr3_aa: CSVEENIQYF

j_call: TRBJ2-2
v_call: TRBV6-5
d_call: NA
clone_size: NA
cdr3_nt: TGTGCCAGCAGTCCAGGGACCCTGAACACCGGGGAGCTGTTTTTT
cdr3_aa: CASSPGTLNTGELFF

j_call: TRBJ2-5
v_call: TRBV12-3/TRBV12-4
d_call: NA
clone_size: NA
cdr3_nt: TGTGCCAGCAGTATCGGTGACAGGCGCCAAGAGACCCAGTACTTC
cdr3_aa: CASSIGDRRQETQYF

j_call: TRBJ2-2
v_call: TRBV24-1
d_call: NA
clone_size: few
cdr3_nt: TGTGCCACCAGTGACCTGGACAGCGCAGGGGAGCTGTTTTTT
cdr3_aa: CATSDLDSAGELFF

j_call: TRBJ2-5
v_call: TRBV6-2/TRBV6-3
d_call: TRBD1
clone_size: NA
cdr3_nt: TGTGCCAGCACGGACAGGGGGCGAAGATTAGGAGAGACCCAGTACTTC
cdr3_aa: CASTDRGRRLGETQYF

j_call: TRBJ1-5
v_call: TRBV20-1
d_call: NA
clone_size: NA
cdr3_nt: TGCAGTGTTAGAGATAGCAATCAGCCCCAGCATTTT
cdr3_aa: CSVRDSNQPQHF

j_call: TRBJ2-1
v_call: TRBV9
d_call: NA
clone_size: few
cdr3_nt: TGTGCCAGCAGCCAGCGGACTGGAAACAATGAGCAGTTCTTC
cdr3_aa: CASSQRTGNNEQFF

j_call: TRBJ1-4
v_call: TRBV27
d_call: TRBD1
clone_size: NA
cdr3_nt: TGTGCCAGCAGTTTGGGGACAGGGGGAGATGAAAAACTGTTTTTT
cdr3_aa: CASSLGTGGDEKLFF

j_call: TRBJ2-7
v_call: TRBV7-9
d_call: NA
clone_size: few
cdr3_nt: TGTGCCAGCAGCTTAGCGCTCGAGTACGAGCAGTACTTC
cdr3_aa: CASSLALEYEQYF

j_call: TRBJ1-1
v_call: TRBV3-1
d_call: NA
clone_size: few
cdr3_nt: TGTGCCAGCAGCTACGTGGGGGCGCGATTGGCTTTCTTT
cdr3_aa: CASSYVGARLAFF

j_call: TRBJ1-3
v_call: TRBV12-3/TRBV12-4
d_call: TRBD1
clone_size: few
cdr3_nt: TGTGCCAGCAGTCTTACACTGGGACAGGGAAGCACCATATATTTT
cdr3_aa: CASSLTLGQGSTIYF

j_call: TRBJ1-3
v_call: TRBV10-3
d_call: NA
clone_size: few
cdr3_nt: TGTGCCATCAGTGAAAACAGCTCTGGAAACACCATATATTTT
cdr3_aa: CAISENSSGNTIYF

j_call: TRBJ2-1
v_call: TRBV18
d_call: TRBD1
clone_size: once
cdr3_nt: TGTGCCAGCTCACGACAGGGGGAGAGAGGTGGTGAGCAGTTCTTC
cdr3_aa: CASSRQGERGGEQFF

j_call: TRBJ1-1
v_call: TRBV24-1
d_call: TRBD1
clone_size: NA
cdr3_nt: TGTGCCACCAGGGGACAGGGGATTTCTGAAGCTTTCTTT
cdr3_aa: CATRGQGISEAFF

j_call: TRBJ2-5
v_call: TRBV21-1
d_call: NA
clone_size: NA
cdr3_nt: TGTGCCAGCACCCCCGGGGACAGGGAGGCGGAGACCCAGTACTTC
cdr3_aa: CASTPGDREAETQYF

j_call: TRBJ2-3
v_call: TRBV12-3/TRBV12-4
d_call: NA
clone_size: few
cdr3_nt: TGTGCCAGCAGTTATCGATTCACAGATACGCAGTATTTT
cdr3_aa: CASSYRFTDTQYF

j_call: TRBJ1-2
v_call: TRBV6-2/TRBV6-3
d_call: NA
clone_size: few
cdr3_nt: TGTGCCAGCAGTTTGGAGCTACTCGGCTACACCTTC
cdr3_aa: CASSLELLGYTF

j_call: TRBJ2-2
v_call: TRBV6-6
d_call: NA
clone_size: few
cdr3_nt: TGTGCCAGCAGTTACACCCCGGGACCCACCGGGGAGCTGTTTTTT
cdr3_aa: CASSYTPGPTGELFF

j_call: TRBJ2-7
v_call: TRBV29-1
d_call: TRBD2
clone_size: few
cdr3_nt: TGCAGCGTTGTCGGAACTAGCGGTTGGAGCTCCTACGAGCAGTACTTC
cdr3_aa: CSVVGTSGWSSYEQYF

j_call: TRBJ2-1
v_call: TRBV20-1
d_call: NA
clone_size: many
cdr3_nt: TGCAGTGCTACCCGGACTCTCTCGCTTGAGCAGTTCTTC
cdr3_aa: CSATRTLSLEQFF

j_call: TRBJ1-6
v_call: TRBV20-1
d_call: NA
clone_size: many
cdr3_nt: TGCAGTGCTAGACCCTCGGACAGCATTAATTCACCCCTCCACTTT
cdr3_aa: CSARPSDSINSPLHF

j_call: TRBJ2-5
v_call: TRBV11-1
d_call: NA
clone_size: few
cdr3_nt: TGTGCCAGCAGCTCGCGAGGCCAGGGTGCCGTTTGGGAGACCCAGTACTTC
cdr3_aa: CASSSRGQGAVWETQYF

j_call: TRBJ1-6
v_call: TRBV5-1
d_call: NA
clone_size: NA
cdr3_nt: TGCGCCAGCAGCGGGAGCTTGGTGCAGGATTCACCCCTCCACTTT
cdr3_aa: CASSGSLVQDSPLHF

j_call: TRBJ2-4
v_call: TRBV12-3/TRBV12-4
d_call: TRBD2
clone_size: NA
cdr3_nt: TGTGCCAGCAGTACGACTAGCGGCATATCACCAGCCAAAAACATTCAGTACTTC
cdr3_aa: CASSTTSGISPAKNIQYF

j_call: TRBJ2-7
v_call: TRBV30
d_call: TRBD2
clone_size: NA
cdr3_nt: TGTGCCTGGGAACCGGGACTAGCGGGGCCCTACGAGCAGTACTTC
cdr3_aa: CAWEPGLAGPYEQYF

j_call: TRBJ1-1
v_call: TRBV7-2
d_call: TRBD1
clone_size: NA
cdr3_nt: TGTGCCAGCAGCTCGGACAGGGCCCTCATGAACACTGAAGCTTTCTTT
cdr3_aa: CASSSDRALMNTEAFF

j_call: TRBJ2-7
v_call: TRBV30
d_call: NA
clone_size: once
cdr3_nt: TGTGCCTGGAGTCGCAGGTCTAACGAGCAGTACTTC
cdr3_aa: CAWSRRSNEQYF

j_call: TRBJ2-3
v_call: TRBV27
d_call: TRBD2
clone_size: NA
cdr3_nt: TGTGCCAGCAGTTTCCGGACCTATAGCGGGAGGCCCACAGATACGCAGTATTTT
cdr3_aa: CASSFRTYSGRPTDTQYF

j_call: TRBJ1-5
v_call: TRBV19
d_call: NA
clone_size: NA
cdr3_nt: TGTGCCAGTAGTCCGACGGCAAACCTTCATCAGCCCCAGCATTTT
cdr3_aa: CASSPTANLHQPQHF

j_call: TRBJ1-2
v_call: TRBV5-6
d_call: NA
clone_size: NA
cdr3_nt: TGTGCCAGCACGACAGGCGGGATAGTGAAGGGCTACACCTTC
cdr3_aa: CASTTGGIVKGYTF

j_call: TRBJ1-6
v_call: TRBV2
d_call: TRBD1
clone_size: NA
cdr3_nt: TGTGCCAGCAGACTGGACAGGCTCACGAATTCACCCCTCCACTTT
cdr3_aa: CASRLDRLTNSPLHF

j_call: TRBJ1-1
v_call: TRBV5-1
d_call: TRBD1
clone_size: NA
cdr3_nt: TGCGCCAGCAGCATAGAAACGGACAGGGGGCTAACAGAGGGCCACACTGAAGCTTTCTTT
cdr3_aa: CASSIETDRGLTEGHTEAFF

j_call: TRBJ1-1
v_call: TRBV18
d_call: NA
clone_size: NA
cdr3_nt: TGTGCCAGCTCACCACTTGCAGGGGCTGAAGCTTTCTTT
cdr3_aa: CASSPLAGAEAFF

j_call: TRBJ2-2
v_call: TRBV7-2
d_call: TRBD2
clone_size: NA
cdr3_nt: TGTGCCAGCAGCCCGGGACTAGCTTCTCTCTCCGGGGAGCTGTTTTTT
cdr3_aa: CASSPGLASLSGELFF

j_call: TRBJ2-2
v_call: TRBV12-3/TRBV12-4
d_call: TRBD1
clone_size: once
cdr3_nt: TGTGCCAGCAGTATGGGACAGCCCGGGGAGCTGTTTTTT
cdr3_aa: CASSMGQPGELFF

j_call: TRBJ1-1
v_call: TRBV27
d_call: TRBD1
clone_size: few
cdr3_nt: TGTGCCAGCATTGGGGATACAGGGGTAATGAACACTGAAGCTTTCTTT
cdr3_aa: CASIGDTGVMNTEAFF

j_call: TRBJ2-7
v_call: TRBV20-1
d_call: TRBD2
clone_size: few
cdr3_nt: TGCAGTGCTGGGGGGGTCTCCTACGAGCAGTACTTC
cdr3_aa: CSAGGVSYEQYF

j_call: TRBJ1-1
v_call: TRBV6-6
d_call: NA
clone_size: few
cdr3_nt: TGTGCCAGCAGTTACGGACAGACATTGAACACTGAAGCTTTCTTT
cdr3_aa: CASSYGQTLNTEAFF

j_call: TRBJ2-1
v_call: TRBV5-1
d_call: NA
clone_size: few
cdr3_nt: TGCGCCAGCAGCCTCCTACAGGGCGGTTCCTACAATGAGCAGTTCTTC
cdr3_aa: CASSLLQGGSYNEQFF

j_call: TRBJ1-2
v_call: TRBV27
d_call: NA
clone_size: few
cdr3_nt: TGTGCCAGCAGTTTCTCGGCCGGGCTTTATGGCTACACCTTC
cdr3_aa: CASSFSAGLYGYTF

j_call: TRBJ1-5
v_call: TRBV6-6
d_call: NA
clone_size: NA
cdr3_nt: TGTGCCAGCAACCCCGGACCTGGAGGGCAGCCCCAGCATTTT
cdr3_aa: CASNPGPGGQPQHF

j_call: TRBJ2-7
v_call: TRBV7-6
d_call: NA
clone_size: NA
cdr3_nt: TGTGCCAGCAGCCTCAGACCCGGGCAGGGGACCTACGAGCAGTACTTC
cdr3_aa: CASSLRPGQGTYEQYF

j_call: TRBJ2-5
v_call: TRBV12-3/TRBV12-4
d_call: NA
clone_size: few
cdr3_nt: TGTGCCAGCAGTGCAACCGGGACTCGGGGAAAAGAGACCCAGTACTTC
cdr3_aa: CASSATGTRGKETQYF

j_call: TRBJ1-1
v_call: TRBV18
d_call: NA
clone_size: few
cdr3_nt: TGTGCCAGCTCACCTTCGGGATCCCCGGGTACTGAAGCTTTCTTT
cdr3_aa: CASSPSGSPGTEAFF

j_call: TRBJ2-7
v_call: TRBV24-1
d_call: NA
clone_size: NA
cdr3_nt: TGTGCCACCAGTGATCCCCGGGACTCCTACGAGCAGTACTTC
cdr3_aa: CATSDPRDSYEQYF

j_call: TRBJ1-1
v_call: TRBV11-1
d_call: NA
clone_size: NA
cdr3_nt: TGTGCCAGCAGCCCTCAGGGGTACACTGAAGCTTTCTTT
cdr3_aa: CASSPQGYTEAFF

j_call: TRBJ2-1
v_call: TRBV24-1
d_call: NA
clone_size: few
cdr3_nt: TGTGCCACCAGTGAGGAGAGGGCCTCCTACAATGAGCAGTTCTTC
cdr3_aa: CATSEERASYNEQFF

j_call: TRBJ2-4
v_call: TRBV12-3/TRBV12-4
d_call: NA
clone_size: few
cdr3_nt: TGTGCCAGCAGTTTGGACATTCAGTACTTC
cdr3_aa: CASSLDIQYF